This T cell receptor beta chain was recorded in a study of shared clonotypes between healthy human individuals. CDR1 MGHDK and CDR2 SYGVNS come from the germline V gene. The CDR3 spans 17 residues. V lost 9 bases and J lost 4, with 22 bases in between. Measured with immunoSEQ multiplex PCR; TCRdb has only the in-frame clones, and not every one. The sample contains about 600,000 clones, 97% of which appear only once. Sequenced sample: naive CD4+ T cells sorted from blood. The subset: CD45RA+ positively selected. The clonotype comes from a woman in her 30s in good health. The rearrangement joins TRBV25-1 to TRBJ2-6; the D gene could be TRBD1 or TRBD2 (8 bases each). The CDR3 protein is CASSGGQGAIGANVLTF. The CDR3 DNA is TGTGCCAGTTCGGGAGGGCAGGGGGCGATCGGGGCCAACGTCCTGACTTTC.